The present T cell receptor beta chain was sequenced within a study of Graves' ophthalmopathy and Graves' hyperthyroidism. Germline CDR1 SGHVS, CDR2 FQNEAQ. V lost 5 bases and J lost 0, with 5 bases in between. The CDR3 extends over 13 amino acids. The PBMCs had their origin in roughly 9.8 ml of fresh peripheral blood. The sequenced template was RNA, covering the TCR beta CDR3 region. Second-round multiplex PCR followed a first-round RT-PCR using HTBI primers. Each CDR3 protein gets one entry after TCRdb re-called the multiplex PCR reads with MiXCR. The repertoire includes fewer than 350,000 distinct CDR3 sequences, roughly a sixth of them detected once, and approximately 13% sits in the top ten. In its sample, this clonotype was seen many times.

Sequencing input: peripheral blood. This TCR was sampled from an adult man with Graves' ophthalmopathy. The genes are TRBV7-8 and TRBJ1-5; D not resolved. CDR3 sequence: CASSHTSNQPQHF. In DNA form, the CDR3 reads TGTGCCAGCAGCCATACTAGCAATCAGCCCCAGCATTTT.